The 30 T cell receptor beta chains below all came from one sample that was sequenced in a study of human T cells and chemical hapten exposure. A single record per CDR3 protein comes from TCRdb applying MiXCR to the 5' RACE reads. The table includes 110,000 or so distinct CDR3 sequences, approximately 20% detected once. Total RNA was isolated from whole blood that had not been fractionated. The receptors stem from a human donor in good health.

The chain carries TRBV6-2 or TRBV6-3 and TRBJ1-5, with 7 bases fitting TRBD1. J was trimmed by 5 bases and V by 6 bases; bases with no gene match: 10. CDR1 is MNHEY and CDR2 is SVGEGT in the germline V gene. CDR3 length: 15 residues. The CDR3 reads CASRKAGGEYQPQHF. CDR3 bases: TGTGCCAGCAGAAAAGCAGGGGGGGAATATCAGCCCCAGCATTTT.

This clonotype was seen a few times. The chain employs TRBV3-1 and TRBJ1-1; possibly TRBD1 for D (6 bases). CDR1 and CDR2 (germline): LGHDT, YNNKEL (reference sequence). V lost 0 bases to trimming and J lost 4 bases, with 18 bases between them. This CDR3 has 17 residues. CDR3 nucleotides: TGTGCCAGCAGCCAAGATCCGCGGATACGGGGGCCCACTGAAGCTTTCTTT. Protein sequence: CASSQDPRIRGPTEAFF.

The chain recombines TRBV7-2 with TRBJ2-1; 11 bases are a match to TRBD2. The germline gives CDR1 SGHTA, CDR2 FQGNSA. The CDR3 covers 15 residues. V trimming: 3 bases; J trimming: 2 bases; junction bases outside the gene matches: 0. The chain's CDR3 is CASSLTSGAYNEQFF. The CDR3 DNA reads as TGTGCCAGCAGCTTGACTAGCGGGGCCTACAATGAGCAGTTCTTC.

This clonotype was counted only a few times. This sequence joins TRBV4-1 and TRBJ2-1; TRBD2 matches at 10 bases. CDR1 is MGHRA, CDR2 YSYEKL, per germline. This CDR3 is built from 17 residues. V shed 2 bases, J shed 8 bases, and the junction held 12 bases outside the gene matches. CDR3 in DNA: TGCGCCAGCAGCCAATTCCGGCTAGCGGGAGTTTCCGATGAGCAGTTCTTC. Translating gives CASSQFRLAGVSDEQFF.

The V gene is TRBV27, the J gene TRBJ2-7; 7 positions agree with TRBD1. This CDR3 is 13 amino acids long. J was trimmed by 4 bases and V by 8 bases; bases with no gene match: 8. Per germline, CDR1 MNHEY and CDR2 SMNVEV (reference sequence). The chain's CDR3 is CASGRGQRYEQYF. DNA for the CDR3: TGTGCCAGCGGACGGGGACAGAGGTACGAGCAGTACTTC.

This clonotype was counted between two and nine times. CDR3 sequence: CASSLVPATGNTIYF. In DNA form, the CDR3 reads TGTGCCAGCAGCTTAGTACCGGCTACTGGAAACACCATATATTTT. This rearrangement joins TRBV7-9 to TRBJ1-3; D unclear. There are 15 residues in the CDR3. Germline values: CDR1 SEHNR, CDR2 FQNEAQ (reference sequence). V was cut by 1 base and J by 2 bases, with 9 bases left in between.

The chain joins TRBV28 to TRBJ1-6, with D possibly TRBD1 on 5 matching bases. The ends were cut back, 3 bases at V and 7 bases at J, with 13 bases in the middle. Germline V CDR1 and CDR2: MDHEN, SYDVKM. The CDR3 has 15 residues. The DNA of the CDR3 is TGTGCCAGCAGTTTGGGGGGAAATTTAAATTCACCCCTCCACTTT. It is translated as CASSLGGNLNSPLHF.

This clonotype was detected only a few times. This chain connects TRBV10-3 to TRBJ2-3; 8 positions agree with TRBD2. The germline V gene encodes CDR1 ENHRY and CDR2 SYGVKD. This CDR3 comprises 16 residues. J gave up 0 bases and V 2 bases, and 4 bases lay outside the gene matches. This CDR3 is CAISEELAASTDTQYF. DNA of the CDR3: TGTGCCATCAGTGAGGAACTAGCGGCTAGCACAGATACGCAGTATTTT.

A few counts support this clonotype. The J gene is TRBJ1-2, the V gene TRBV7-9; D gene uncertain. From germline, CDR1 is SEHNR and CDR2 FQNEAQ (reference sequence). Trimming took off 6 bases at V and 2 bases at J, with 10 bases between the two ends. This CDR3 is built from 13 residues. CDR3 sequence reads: CASSLHTNYGYTF. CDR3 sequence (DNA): TGTGCCAGCAGTTTACATACAAACTATGGCTACACCTTC.

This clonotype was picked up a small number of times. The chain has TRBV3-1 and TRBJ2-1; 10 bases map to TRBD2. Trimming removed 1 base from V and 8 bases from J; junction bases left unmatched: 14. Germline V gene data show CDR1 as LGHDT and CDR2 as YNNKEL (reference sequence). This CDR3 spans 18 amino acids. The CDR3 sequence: CASSQVLTSGTLGHEQFF. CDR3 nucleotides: TGTGCCAGCAGCCAAGTTTTAACTAGCGGGACTTTGGGGCATGAGCAGTTCTTC.

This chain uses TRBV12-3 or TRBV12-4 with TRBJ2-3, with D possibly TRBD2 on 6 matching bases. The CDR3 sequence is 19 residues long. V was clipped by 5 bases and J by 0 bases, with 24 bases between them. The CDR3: CASSPISQFVGGSTDTQYF. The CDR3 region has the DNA TGTGCCAGCAGTCCTATATCCCAGTTTGTGGGAGGAAGCACAGATACGCAGTATTTT.

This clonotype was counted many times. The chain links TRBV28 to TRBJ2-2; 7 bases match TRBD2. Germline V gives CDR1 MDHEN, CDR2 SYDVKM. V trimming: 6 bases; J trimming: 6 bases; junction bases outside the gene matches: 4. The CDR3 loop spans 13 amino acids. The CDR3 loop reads CASRTGGAGELFF. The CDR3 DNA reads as TGTGCCAGCAGGACTGGGGGGGCCGGGGAGCTGTTTTTT.

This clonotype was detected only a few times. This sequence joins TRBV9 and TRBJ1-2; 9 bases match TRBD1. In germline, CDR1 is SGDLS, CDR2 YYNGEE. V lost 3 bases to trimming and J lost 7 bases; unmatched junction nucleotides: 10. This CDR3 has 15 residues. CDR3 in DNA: TGTGCCAGCAGCGCCTCAAAACAGGGGGCTGGTGGCTACACCTTC. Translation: CASSASKQGAGGYTF.

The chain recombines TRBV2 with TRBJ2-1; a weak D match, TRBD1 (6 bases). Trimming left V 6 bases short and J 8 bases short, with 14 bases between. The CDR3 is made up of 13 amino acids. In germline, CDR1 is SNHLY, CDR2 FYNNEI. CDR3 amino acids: CASSLNRDDEQFF. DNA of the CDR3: TGTGCCAGCAGCCTGAACAGGGACGATGAGCAGTTCTTC.

The CDR3 protein is CASSPLAGGNTGELFF. The CDR3 coding sequence is TGTGCCAGCAGTCCGCTAGCGGGAGGGAACACCGGGGAGCTGTTTTTT. The chain carries TRBV6-6 and TRBJ2-2; 11 nucleotides line up with TRBD2. The germline CDR1 and CDR2 sequences are MNHNY and SVGAGI (reference sequence). V shed 5 bases, J shed 1 base, and the junction held 3 bases outside the gene matches. The CDR3 sequence is 16 residues long.

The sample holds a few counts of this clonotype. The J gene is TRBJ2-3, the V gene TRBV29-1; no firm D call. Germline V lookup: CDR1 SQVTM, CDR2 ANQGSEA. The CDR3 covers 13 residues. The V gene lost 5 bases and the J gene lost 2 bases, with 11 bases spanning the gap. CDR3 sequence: CSVRGPYTDTQYF. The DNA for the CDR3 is TGCAGCGTTCGCGGACCCTACACAGATACGCAGTATTTT.

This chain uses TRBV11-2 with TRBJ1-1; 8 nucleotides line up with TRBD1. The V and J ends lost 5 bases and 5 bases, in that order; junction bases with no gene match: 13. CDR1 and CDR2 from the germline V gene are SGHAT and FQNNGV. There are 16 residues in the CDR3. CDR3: CASSGGKTGVGTEAFF. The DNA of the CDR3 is TGTGCCAGCAGCGGAGGGAAGACAGGGGTTGGGACTGAAGCTTTCTTT.

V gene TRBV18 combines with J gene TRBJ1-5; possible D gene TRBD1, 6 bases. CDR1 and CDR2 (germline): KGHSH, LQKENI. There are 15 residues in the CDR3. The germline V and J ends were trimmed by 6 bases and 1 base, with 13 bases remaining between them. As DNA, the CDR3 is TGTGCCAGCTCGCCTGACAGGCCGAGCAATCAGCCCCAGCATTTT. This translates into CASSPDRPSNQPQHF.

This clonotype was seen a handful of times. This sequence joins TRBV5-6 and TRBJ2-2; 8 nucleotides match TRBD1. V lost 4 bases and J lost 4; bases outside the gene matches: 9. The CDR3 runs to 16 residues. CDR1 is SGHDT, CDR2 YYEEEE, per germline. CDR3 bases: TGTGCCAGCAGCCCCAGGGACAGGTTTTTCACCGGGGAGCTGTTTTTT. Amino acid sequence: CASSPRDRFFTGELFF. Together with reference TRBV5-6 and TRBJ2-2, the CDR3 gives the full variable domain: DAGVTQSPTHLIKTRGQQVTLRCSPKSGHDTVSWYQQALGQGPQFIFQYYEEEERQRGNFPDRFSGHQFPNYSSELNVNALLLGDSALYLCASSPRDRFFTGELFFGEGSRLTVL.

Written as DNA, the CDR3 is TGCAGTGCTAGAGATATGAGCGGGAGTCCCTACAATGAGCAGTTCTTC. Amino acids: CSARDMSGSPYNEQFF. The rearrangement links TRBV20-1 to TRBJ2-1; 8 bases match TRBD2. V was pared by 0 bases and J by 2 bases, with 6 bases of the junction left unmatched. This CDR3 has 16 amino acids. The germline V gene has CDR1 DFQATT and CDR2 SNEGSKA (reference sequence).

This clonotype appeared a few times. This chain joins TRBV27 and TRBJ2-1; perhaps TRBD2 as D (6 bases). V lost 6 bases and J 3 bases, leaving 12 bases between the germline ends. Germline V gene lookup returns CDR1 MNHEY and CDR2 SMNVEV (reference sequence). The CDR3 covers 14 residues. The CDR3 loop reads CASRSGLIYNEQFF. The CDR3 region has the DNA TGTGCCAGCAGATCGGGACTGATCTACAATGAGCAGTTCTTC.

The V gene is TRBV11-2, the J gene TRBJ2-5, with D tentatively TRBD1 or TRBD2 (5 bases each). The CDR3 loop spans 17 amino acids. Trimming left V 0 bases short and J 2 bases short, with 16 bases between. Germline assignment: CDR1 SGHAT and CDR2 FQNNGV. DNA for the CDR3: TGTGCCAGCAGCTTAGAAAGGCAGGGCAGAGGGCAAGAGACCCAGTACTTC. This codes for CASSLERQGRGQETQYF.

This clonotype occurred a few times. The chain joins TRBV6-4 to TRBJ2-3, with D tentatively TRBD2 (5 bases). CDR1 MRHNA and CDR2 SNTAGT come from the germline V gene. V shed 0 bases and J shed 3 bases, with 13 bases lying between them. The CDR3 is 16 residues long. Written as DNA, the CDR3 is TGTGCCAGCAGTGACTCCCAGCTAGCAAGTACAGATACGCAGTATTTT. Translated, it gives CASSDSQLASTDTQYF.

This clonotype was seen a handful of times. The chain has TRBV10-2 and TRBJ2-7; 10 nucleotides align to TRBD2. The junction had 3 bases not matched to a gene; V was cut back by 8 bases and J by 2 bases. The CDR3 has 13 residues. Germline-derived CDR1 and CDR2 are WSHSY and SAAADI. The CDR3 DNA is TGCGCCAGCGGACTAGCGGAAACCTACGAGCAGTACTTC. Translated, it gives CASGLAETYEQYF.

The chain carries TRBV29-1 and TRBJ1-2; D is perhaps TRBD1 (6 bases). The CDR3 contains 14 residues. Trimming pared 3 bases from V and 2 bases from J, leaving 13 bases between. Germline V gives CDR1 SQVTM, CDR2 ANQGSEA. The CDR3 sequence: CSVDGGGSNYGYTF. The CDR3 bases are TGCAGCGTTGACGGCGGGGGCTCGAACTATGGCTACACCTTC.

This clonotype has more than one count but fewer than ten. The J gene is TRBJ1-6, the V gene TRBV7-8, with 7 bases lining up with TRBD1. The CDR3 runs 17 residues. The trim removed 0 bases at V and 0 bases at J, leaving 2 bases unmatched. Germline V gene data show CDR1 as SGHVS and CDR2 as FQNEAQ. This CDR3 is CASSLAQGSSYNSPLHF. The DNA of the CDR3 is TGTGCCAGCAGCTTAGCACAGGGGAGCTCCTATAATTCACCCCTCCACTTT.

The CDR3 sequence is CASSTKGRGSGQPQHF. Written as DNA, the CDR3 is TGTGCCAGCAGTACTAAGGGCAGGGGGTCCGGTCAGCCCCAGCATTTT. The chain carries TRBV12-3 or TRBV12-4 and TRBJ1-5; 7 bases are a match to TRBD1. The junction had 13 bases not matched to a gene; V was cut back by 5 bases and J by 6 bases. The CDR3 loop spans 16 amino acids.

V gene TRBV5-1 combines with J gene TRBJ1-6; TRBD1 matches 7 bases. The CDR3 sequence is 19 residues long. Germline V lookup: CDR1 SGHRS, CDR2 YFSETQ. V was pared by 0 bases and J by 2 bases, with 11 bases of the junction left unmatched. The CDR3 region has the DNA TGCGCCAGCAGCTTGGGAGGGGGACAGCGAAGCGCCTATAATTCACCCCTCCACTTT. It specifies CASSLGGGQRSAYNSPLHF.

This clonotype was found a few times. The CDR3 nucleotides read TGTGCCACCGCAGGTGGGCAGTTTAGCAATCAGCCCCAGCATTTT. Protein: CATAGGQFSNQPQHF. The genes are TRBV15 and TRBJ1-5; D remains unclear. The CDR3 is 15 amino acids. Germline CDR1 is LNHNV and CDR2 is YYDKDF (reference sequence). Trimming removed 8 bases from V and 0 bases from J, with 14 bases in between. Supplemented by reference TRBV15 and TRBJ1-5, the full variable domain reads DAMVIQNPRYQVTQFGKPVTLSCSQTLNHNVMYWYQQKSSQAPKLLFHYYDKDFNNEADTPDNFQSRRPNTSFCFLDIRSPGLGDTAMYLCATAGGQFSNQPQHFGDGTRLSIL.

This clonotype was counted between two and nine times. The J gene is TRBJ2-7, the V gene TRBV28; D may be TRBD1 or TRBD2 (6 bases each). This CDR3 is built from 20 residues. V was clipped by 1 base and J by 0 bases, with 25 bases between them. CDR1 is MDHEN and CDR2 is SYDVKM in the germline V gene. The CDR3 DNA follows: TGTGCCAGCAGTTTATCTCTCGAACCGGGGGACACCCCGAGCTCCTACGAGCAGTACTTC. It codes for CASSLSLEPGDTPSSYEQYF.